Below, 30 T cell receptor beta chains from the same sample are listed, as sequenced in a study of neurological immune-mediated disorders. From the 5' RACE reads, TCRdb called clonotypes with MiXCR, one entry per CDR3 protein. Of tens of thousands of distinct CDR3 sequences in the sample, roughly 10% were seen once. The sample's time point: longitudinal time-point 2. The material sequenced was PBMCs. These receptors all stem from a man younger than 45 in good health.

This clonotype came up many times. The chain joins TRBV20-1 to TRBJ1-3; D call uncertain. The germline gives CDR1 DFQATT, CDR2 SNEGSKA (reference sequence). This CDR3 region has 13 residues. V gave up 5 bases and J gave up 0 bases, with 8 bases separating them. CDR3 protein: CSAHYISGNTIYF. The CDR3 DNA is TGCAGTGCTCACTATATCTCTGGAAACACCATATATTTT.

This clonotype appeared many times. The V and J genes are TRBV12-3 or TRBV12-4 and TRBJ1-5; D gene ambiguous. Trimming stripped 5 bases from V and 0 bases from J, with 8 bases between. The CDR3 covers 14 residues. The CDR3: CASSGLNSNQPQHF. CDR3 coding DNA: TGTGCCAGCAGTGGTTTGAATAGCAATCAGCCCCAGCATTTT.

This clonotype was detected ten times or more. The rearrangement joins TRBV4-3 to TRBJ1-1; perhaps TRBD1 as D (6 bases). Deletions cut 4 bases from V and 4 bases from J, with 13 bases between. The germline CDR1 and CDR2 sequences are LGHNA and YSLEER. The length of the CDR3 is 14 residues. The DNA of the CDR3 is TGCGCCAGCAGCCGGGATCACAGGGCCACTGAAGCTTTCTTT. Protein: CASSRDHRATEAFF.

This clonotype was counted ten times or more. This chain links TRBV7-2 with TRBJ2-1; D is unresolved. Germline CDR1 reads SGHTA; CDR2 reads FQGNSA. Trimming removed 5 bases from V and 0 bases from J, with 11 bases in between. This CDR3 contains 15 residues. CDR3 DNA: TGTGCCAGCAGCCGAATTAGGTTCTCCTACAATGAGCAGTTCTTC. Translating gives CASSRIRFSYNEQFF.

This clonotype was seen many times. The genes are TRBV28 and TRBJ1-1; D is undetermined. The germline V gene encodes CDR1 MDHEN and CDR2 SYDVKM. V dropped 2 bases and J dropped 4 bases, with 5 bases sitting between them. The CDR3 is 12 residues long. The CDR3 DNA reads TGTGCCAGCAGTTTAGCCGTCACTGAAGCTTTCTTT. This sequence encodes CASSLAVTEAFF.

This clonotype was recorded at least ten times. The chain carries TRBV3-1 and TRBJ2-1; D might be TRBD1 or TRBD2, each matching 6 bases. Per germline, CDR1 LGHDT and CDR2 YNNKEL (reference sequence). Trimming cost V 7 bases and J 3 bases, with 19 bases left between them. This CDR3 has 16 residues. The CDR3 is CASTEAAGGGYNEQFF. CDR3 bases: TGTGCCAGCACCGAAGCGGCTGGAGGGGGCTACAATGAGCAGTTCTTC.

Many counts were recorded for this clonotype. This sequence joins TRBV7-3 and TRBJ2-1; tentative D call: TRBD2 (6 bases). CDR1 is SGHTA, CDR2 FQGTGA, per germline. This CDR3 is built from 17 residues. V was shortened by 5 bases and J by 0 bases, with 17 bases between the two germline ends. As DNA, the CDR3 is TGTGCCAGCAGCCTTAAAGGACACGGGAGCTCCTACAATGAGCAGTTCTTC. Amino acid sequence: CASSLKGHGSSYNEQFF.

Of note for this clonotype: One junction end disagrees with the germline gene, perhaps due to a read error. This sequence joins TRBV28 and TRBJ2-2; D is unclear. The CDR3 has 13 residues. CDR1 and CDR2 (germline): MDHEN, SYDVKM. The CDR3 DNA sequence: TGTGCCAGCAGCCCAGTTCACACAGGGGAGCTGTTTTTT. It translates to CASSPVHTGELFF.

At least ten counts were recorded for this clonotype. The chain uses TRBV5-1 and TRBJ2-7, with 10 bases fitting TRBD2. The ends lost 3 bases at V and 0 bases at J; junction bases unmatched: 3. The CDR3 totals 15 residues. Germline values: CDR1 SGHRS, CDR2 YFSETQ. DNA of the CDR3: TGCGCCAGCAGCTCGGGACTAGCGTTCTCCTACGAGCAGTACTTC. This sequence encodes CASSSGLAFSYEQYF.

The chain couples TRBV3-1 to TRBJ2-7, with D possibly matching TRBD2 (5 bases). Germline V gene sequence: CDR1 LGHDT, CDR2 YNNKEL (reference sequence). V lost 4 bases to trimming and J lost 4 bases, with 14 bases between them. CDR3 length: 14 residues. The CDR3 loop reads CASSPASGSYEQYF. CDR3 DNA: TGTGCCAGCAGCCCGGCTTCTGGGAGTTACGAGCAGTACTTC.

This clonotype was detected many times. The rearrangement uses TRBV28 and TRBJ2-5; D could derive from TRBD1 or TRBD2 (5 bases each). Between the trimmed V and J ends, which lost 3 bases and 3 bases, there was a span of 14 bases. The CDR3 runs 15 residues. The germline gives CDR1 MDHEN, CDR2 SYDVKM. CDR3 region: CASSFAGTAEETQYF. For the CDR3, the DNA is TGTGCCAGCAGTTTCGCCGGGACGGCTGAAGAGACCCAGTACTTC. Full variable domain (rest looked up from reference TRBV28 and TRBJ2-5): DVKVTQSSRYLVKRTGEKVFLECVQDMDHENMFWYRQDPGLGLRLIYFSYDVKMKEKGDIPEGYSVSREKKERFSLILESASTNQTSMYLCASSFAGTAEETQYFGPGTRLLVL.

This clonotype was observed a handful of times. A read error is possible here, since a much larger clone lies one base away. V and J are TRBV2 and TRBJ2-3; TRBD2 matches 10 bases. Germline V gene data show CDR1 as SNHLY and CDR2 as FYNNEI. CDR3 length: 14 residues. The V segment lost 7 bases and the J segment 2 bases; nucleotides outside the gene matches: 3. The CDR3: CASNLAGDTDTQYF. CDR3 in DNA: TGTGCCAGCAATCTAGCGGGAGACACAGATACGCAGTATTTT.

The chain has TRBV20-1 and TRBJ2-1; the match to TRBD2 covers 16 bases. This CDR3 is built from 20 residues. The V and J ends lost 4 bases and 0 bases, in that order; junction bases with no gene match: 12. Germline CDR1 and CDR2: DFQATT and SNEGSKA (reference sequence). CDR3 sequence: CSATGTSGREQPGSYNEQFF. DNA of the CDR3: TGCAGTGCTACCGGGACTAGCGGGAGGGAACAACCGGGCTCCTACAATGAGCAGTTCTTC.

This chain uses TRBV6-5 with TRBJ1-4; TRBD1 agrees at 8 bases. This CDR3 comprises 15 residues. Germline assignment: CDR1 MNHEY and CDR2 SVGAGI. V shed 0 bases and J 7 bases; nucleotides not matched to a gene: 4. CDR3 sequence reads: CASSYSTQGGEKLFF. CDR3 bases: TGTGCCAGCAGTTACTCGACACAGGGGGGTGAAAAACTGTTTTTT.

Many counts were recorded for this clonotype. The chain has TRBV7-9 and TRBJ1-2; TRBD1 aligns across 8 bases. The CDR3 spans 14 residues. Germline V gene lookup returns CDR1 SEHNR and CDR2 FQNEAQ (reference sequence). The trim removed 0 bases at V and 8 bases at J, leaving 5 bases unmatched. For the CDR3, the DNA is TGTGCCAGCAGCTTAGCGGGACAGGTGTGGGGCTACACCTTC. It specifies CASSLAGQVWGYTF.

This clonotype was seen at least ten times. V and J are TRBV28 and TRBJ2-7, with unresolved D. This CDR3 is 14 amino acids long. Per the germline V gene, CDR1 is MDHEN and CDR2 is SYDVKM. V lost 3 bases, J lost 1 base, and 10 bases lay in between. The chain's CDR3 is CASSFFQNSYEQYF. For the CDR3, the DNA is TGTGCCAGCAGTTTCTTTCAGAATTCCTACGAGCAGTACTTC.

This clonotype was seen repeatedly, ten times or more. The chain is built from TRBV6-6 and TRBJ2-2; 9 bases are shared with TRBD1. This CDR3 comprises 16 residues. Germline CDR1 and CDR2: MNHNY and SVGAGI (reference sequence). Trimming at V came to 7 bases and at J to 2 bases, leaving 8 bases not matched to a gene. The CDR3 loop is CASNKPGQGNTGELFF. As DNA, the CDR3 is TGTGCCAGCAACAAACCGGGACAGGGAAACACCGGGGAGCTGTTTTTT.

The rearrangement joins TRBV20-1 to TRBJ1-5, with 7 bases identical to TRBD1. V lost 6 bases, J lost 4 bases, and 9 bases stayed unmatched. Germline V gene sequence: CDR1 DFQATT, CDR2 SNEGSKA (reference sequence). There are 14 residues in the CDR3. For the CDR3, the DNA is TGCAGTGCCCCGACAGGGTCATATAATCAGCCCCAGCATTTT. It yields the protein CSAPTGSYNQPQHF.

The table lists this clonotype with many counts. The V call is TRBV28, the J call TRBJ2-2, with D perhaps TRBD1 (6 bases). The CDR3 has 15 amino acids. Germline assignment: CDR1 MDHEN and CDR2 SYDVKM. V shed 6 bases and J shed 1 base, with 12 bases lying between them. The CDR3 loop is CASSSLTGNTGELFF. In DNA form, the CDR3 reads TGTGCCAGCAGCTCCCTGACAGGGAACACCGGGGAGCTGTTTTTT.

Ten or more counts support this clonotype. This rearrangement joins TRBV10-3 to TRBJ2-3; D unresolved. The CDR3 has 15 amino acids. The V gene lost 0 bases and the J gene lost 4 bases, with 11 bases spanning the gap. The germline V gene has CDR1 ENHRY and CDR2 SYGVKD. CDR3 protein: CAISESGGVADTQYF. CDR3 DNA sequence: TGTGCCATCAGTGAGTCGGGCGGAGTGGCAGATACGCAGTATTTT.

This clonotype was picked up one time. Just one base apart from a much larger clone, this may be a read error. The chain links TRBV3-1 to TRBJ2-1, with D unresolved. Germline CDR1 is LGHDT and CDR2 is YNNKEL (reference sequence). This CDR3 is 16 amino acids long. The chain's CDR3 is CSSSQDLQPLDNEQFF. CDR3 in DNA: TGTTCCAGCAGCCAAGATCTCCAGCCTCTCGACAATGAGCAGTTCTTC.

The rearrangement links TRBV2 to TRBJ2-1, with 7 nucleotides matching TRBD1. The V gene end was trimmed by 2 bases and the J gene end by 5 bases; junction bases not matched to a gene: 15. This CDR3 is built from 18 residues. Germline-derived CDR1 and CDR2 are SNHLY and FYNNEI. The CDR3 here is CASSERGPTSWLNNEQFF. As DNA, the CDR3 is TGTGCCAGCAGTGAAAGGGGGCCGACCAGCTGGCTGAACAATGAGCAGTTCTTC.

This clonotype occurred many times. The chain joins TRBV29-1 to TRBJ1-1, with D unclear. CDR3 length: 12 residues. In germline, CDR1 is SQVTM, CDR2 ANQGSEA. Trimming pared 2 bases from V and 11 bases from J, leaving 15 bases between. The CDR3 coding sequence is TGCAGCGTTGAAAAGTGGAACGAGCGCGCTTTCTTT. As protein: CSVEKWNERAFF. The full variable domain, with the rest looked up from reference TRBV29-1 and TRBJ1-1, is SAVISQKPSRDICQRGTSLTIQCQVDSQVTMMFWYRQQPGQSLTLIATANQGSEATYESGFVIDKFPISRPNLTFSTLTVSNMSPEDSSIYLCSVEKWNERAFFGQGTRLTVV.

This clonotype was counted only a few times. The chain employs TRBV18 and TRBJ2-1; D is ambiguous. This CDR3 is 11 amino acids long. The V end lost 3 bases, the J end lost 10 bases, and 7 bases lay between the germline ends. Germline V gene sequence: CDR1 KGHSH, CDR2 LQKENI. This CDR3 is CASSPVDEQFF. For the CDR3, the DNA is TGTGCCAGCTCACCCGTGGACGAGCAGTTCTTC.

This clonotype was detected ten times or more. The V and J genes are TRBV25-1 and TRBJ1-1; D is perhaps TRBD1 (5 bases). Trimming left V 4 bases short and J 6 bases short, with 12 bases between. CDR3 length: 13 residues. Germline V gene sequence: CDR1 MGHDK, CDR2 SYGVNS. Here the CDR3 DNA reads TGTGCCAGCAGTGCTACAGGAGGCTCTGAAGCTTTCTTT. This translates into CASSATGGSEAFF.

This clonotype was seen ten or more times. The chain is built from TRBV20-1 and TRBJ1-1; no clear D. The CDR3 contains 16 residues. CDR1 is DFQATT and CDR2 is SNEGSKA in the germline V gene (reference sequence). Trimming removed 6 bases at V and 0 bases at J, with 20 bases between. In nucleotides, the CDR3 is TGCAGTGCGGACTCGAGGACGTACCTCCTGAACACTGAAGCTTTCTTT. Protein: CSADSRTYLLNTEAFF.

The chain has TRBV5-1 and TRBJ2-2, with 10 positions matching TRBD2. Germline CDR1 reads SGHRS; CDR2 reads YFSETQ. The CDR3 length is 14 residues. Trimming removed 2 bases from V and 6 bases from J; junction bases left unmatched: 1. CDR3 DNA sequence: TGCGCCAGCAGCTTAGCGGGAGGGTCCGGGGAGCTGTTTTTT. It translates to CASSLAGGSGELFF.

This clonotype was recorded at least ten times. The CDR3 sequence is CASSPGQGPQGYGYTF. Here the CDR3 DNA reads TGTGCCAGCAGCCCGGGACAGGGCCCACAGGGTTATGGCTACACCTTC. The V and J genes are TRBV12-3 or TRBV12-4 and TRBJ1-2; 9 bases line up with TRBD1. Losses at the gene ends were 6 bases for V and 5 bases for J; bases not matched to a gene: 13. This CDR3 is built from 16 residues.

This clonotype was counted at least ten times. This chain links TRBV28 with TRBJ1-3; no clear D gene. This CDR3 region has 15 residues. Germline V lookup: CDR1 MDHEN, CDR2 SYDVKM. V was trimmed by 2 bases and J by 0 bases, leaving 8 bases between them. The CDR3 region has the DNA TGTGCCAGCAGTTTACCAGGAGACTCTGGAAACACCATATATTTT. It yields the protein CASSLPGDSGNTIYF.

This clonotype came up many times. This rearrangement joins TRBV20-1 to TRBJ1-5; D perhaps matches TRBD1 (5 bases). V dropped 2 bases and J dropped 10 bases, with 18 bases sitting between them. The CDR3 consists of 14 residues. Germline assignment: CDR1 DFQATT and CDR2 SNEGSKA (reference sequence). The CDR3 DNA follows: TGCAGTGCTAGATCGGGGGTATCCAGCGGACCCCAGCATTTT. Translation gives CSARSGVSSGPQHF.